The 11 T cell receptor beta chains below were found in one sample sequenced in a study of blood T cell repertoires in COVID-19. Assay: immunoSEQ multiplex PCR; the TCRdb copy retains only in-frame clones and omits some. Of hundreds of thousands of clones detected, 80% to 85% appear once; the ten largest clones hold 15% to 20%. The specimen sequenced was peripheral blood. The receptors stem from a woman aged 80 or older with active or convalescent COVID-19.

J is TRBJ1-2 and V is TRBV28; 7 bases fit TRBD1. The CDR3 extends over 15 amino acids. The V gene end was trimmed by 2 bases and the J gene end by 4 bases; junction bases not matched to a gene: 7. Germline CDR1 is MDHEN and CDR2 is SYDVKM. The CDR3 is CASSLPGTDFYGYTF. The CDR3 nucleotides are TGTGCCAGCAGTTTACCCGGGACAGATTTCTATGGCTACACCTTC.

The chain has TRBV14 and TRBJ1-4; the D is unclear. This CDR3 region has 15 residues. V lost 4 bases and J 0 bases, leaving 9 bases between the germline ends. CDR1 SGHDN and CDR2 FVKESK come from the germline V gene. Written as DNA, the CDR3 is TGTGCCAGCAGCCGCAACTTCGCAACTAATGAAAAACTGTTTTTT. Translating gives CASSRNFATNEKLFF.

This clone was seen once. The chain's CDR3 is CASSLSAGGGGYEQYF. As DNA, the CDR3 is TGTGCCAGCAGTTTATCGGCCGGGGGAGGGGGCTACGAGCAGTACTTC. The V call is TRBV27, the J call TRBJ2-7; D may be TRBD2 (7 bases). CDR1 is MNHEY and CDR2 is SMNVEV in the germline V gene (reference sequence). Trimming took 0 bases from V and 3 from J, leaving 15 bases between them. The CDR3 spans 16 residues.

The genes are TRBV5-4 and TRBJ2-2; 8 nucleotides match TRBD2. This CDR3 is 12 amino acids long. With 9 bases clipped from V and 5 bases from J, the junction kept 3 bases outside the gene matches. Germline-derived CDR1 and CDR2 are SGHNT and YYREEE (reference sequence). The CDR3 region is CATGGRTGELFF. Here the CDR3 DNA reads TGTGCCACGGGGGGGCGAACCGGGGAGCTGTTTTTT.

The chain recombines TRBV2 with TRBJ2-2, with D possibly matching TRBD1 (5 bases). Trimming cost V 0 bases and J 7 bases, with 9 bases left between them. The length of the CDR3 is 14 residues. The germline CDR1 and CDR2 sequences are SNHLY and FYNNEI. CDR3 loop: CASSEAKGVGELFF. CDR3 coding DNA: TGTGCCAGCAGTGAAGCAAAAGGGGTCGGGGAGCTGTTTTTT.

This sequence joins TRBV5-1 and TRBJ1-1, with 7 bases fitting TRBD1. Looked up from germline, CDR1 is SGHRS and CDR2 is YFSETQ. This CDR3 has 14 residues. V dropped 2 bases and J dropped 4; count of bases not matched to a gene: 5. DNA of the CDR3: TGCGCCAGCAGCTTCGACAGGGTTGGCACTGAAGCTTTCTTT. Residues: CASSFDRVGTEAFF.

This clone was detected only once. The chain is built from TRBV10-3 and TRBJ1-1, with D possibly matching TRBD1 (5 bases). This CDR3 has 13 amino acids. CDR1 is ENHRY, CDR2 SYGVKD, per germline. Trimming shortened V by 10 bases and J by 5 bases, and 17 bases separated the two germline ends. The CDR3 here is CATNRGKYTEAFF. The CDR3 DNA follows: TGTGCCACCAACCGGGGGAAATATACTGAAGCTTTCTTT.

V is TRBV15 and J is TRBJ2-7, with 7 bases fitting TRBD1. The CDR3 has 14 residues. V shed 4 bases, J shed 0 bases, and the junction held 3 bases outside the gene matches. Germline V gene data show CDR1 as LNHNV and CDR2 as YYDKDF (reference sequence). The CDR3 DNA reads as TGTGCCACCAGCACCCGGGACAGCTCCTACGAGCAGTACTTC. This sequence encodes CATSTRDSSYEQYF.

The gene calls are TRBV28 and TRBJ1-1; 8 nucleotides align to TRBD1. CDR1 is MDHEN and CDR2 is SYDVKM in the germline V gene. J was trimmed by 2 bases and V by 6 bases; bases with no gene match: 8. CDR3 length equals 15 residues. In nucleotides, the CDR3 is TGTGCCAGCAGACTTACAGGGGGGCCCAACACTGAAGCTTTCTTT. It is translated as CASRLTGGPNTEAFF.

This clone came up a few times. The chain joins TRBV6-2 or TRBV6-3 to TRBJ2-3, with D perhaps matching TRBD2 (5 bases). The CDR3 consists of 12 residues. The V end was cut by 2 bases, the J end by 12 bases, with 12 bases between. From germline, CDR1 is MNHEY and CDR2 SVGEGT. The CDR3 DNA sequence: TGTGCCAGCAGTTACGATACTCGGGGTCAGTATTTT. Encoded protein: CASSYDTRGQYF.

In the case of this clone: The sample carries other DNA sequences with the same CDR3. DNA of the CDR3: TGTGCCAGCAGCCAAGGTCAGTCCAATCAGCCCCAGCATTTT. Translating gives CASSQGQSNQPQHF. V usage is TRBV3-1 (or the pseudogene TRBV3-2) and J usage is TRBJ1-5; no clear D. The germline V and J ends were trimmed by 1 base and 3 bases, with 7 bases remaining between them. The germline V gene encodes CDR1 LGHDT and CDR2 YNNKEL (reference sequence). This CDR3 region has 14 residues.